The 30 T cell receptor beta chains presented below share a single source sample, sequenced in a study of T cells in Graves' hyperthyroidism and ophthalmopathy. Using RNA transcripts as the source, TCR beta CDR3 regions were amplified. HTBI primers drove first-round RT-PCR of the TCR CDR3. Each CDR3 protein gets one entry after TCRdb re-called the multiplex PCR reads with MiXCR. The data contain approximately 700,000 distinct CDR3 sequences, around 15% of them singletons. Sequences were obtained from blood. The source of these receptors is a man younger than 30 with Graves' hyperthyroidism.

There are many counts of this clonotype. The V and J genes are TRBV2 and TRBJ2-5, with 9 bases lining up with TRBD1. CDR1 is SNHLY, CDR2 FYNNEI, per germline. The CDR3 is made up of 13 amino acids. V lost 7 bases and J lost 6; bases outside the gene matches: 6. CDR3 in amino acids: CASTTGGGKTQYF. CDR3 nucleotide sequence: TGTGCCAGCACCACAGGGGGCGGGAAGACCCAGTACTTC.

There are a few counts of this clonotype. This rearrangement joins TRBV6-1 to TRBJ2-3; D remains ambiguous. CDR1 MNHNS and CDR2 SASEGT come from the germline V gene. The V end lost 5 bases, the J end lost 5 bases, and 11 bases lay between the germline ends. CDR3 size: 13 residues. For the CDR3, the DNA is TGTGCCAGCAGTCCGTGGGTGGGAGATACGCAGTATTTT. This encodes CASSPWVGDTQYF.

There are many counts of this clonotype. The rearrangement links TRBV2 to TRBJ2-3; D unresolved. The V end lost 6 bases, the J end lost 0 bases, and 13 bases lay between the germline ends. The CDR3 has 15 amino acids. Germline V gene data show CDR1 as SNHLY and CDR2 as FYNNEI. Here the CDR3 reads CASRTNYGSTDTQYF. The CDR3 DNA sequence: TGTGCCAGCAGGACAAATTACGGCAGCACAGATACGCAGTATTTT.

This clonotype was observed at least ten times. J is TRBJ2-3 and V is TRBV2; TRBD2 agrees at 10 bases. This CDR3 comprises 19 residues. Germline loops: CDR1 SNHLY, CDR2 FYNNEI. Trimming took 6 bases from V and 0 from J; bases not matched to a gene: 15. This CDR3 is CASRTGVAGGYSSTDTQYF. In DNA, the CDR3 is TGTGCCAGCAGAACGGGTGTAGCGGGAGGCTACTCTAGCACAGATACGCAGTATTTT.

This clonotype appeared many times. The chain couples TRBV9 to TRBJ2-1; 16 bases are shared with TRBD2. The CDR3 loop spans 18 amino acids. Germline lookup yields CDR1 SGDLS and CDR2 YYNGEE. Unmatched junction bases numbered 6, after V lost 3 bases and J lost 3 bases. The CDR3 loop is CASSAGTSGRAGYNEQFF. CDR3 DNA: TGTGCCAGCAGCGCAGGGACTAGCGGGAGGGCTGGCTACAATGAGCAGTTCTTC. The full variable domain, its missing parts supplied by reference TRBV9 and TRBJ2-1, is DSGVTQTPKHLITATGQRVTLRCSPRSGDLSVYWYQQSLDQGLQFLIQYYNGEERAKGNILERFSAQQFPDLHSELNLSSLELGDSALYFCASSAGTSGRAGYNEQFFGPGTRLTVL.

This clonotype was observed at least ten times. This rearrangement joins TRBV18 to TRBJ1-2; TRBD1 is a possible D gene (5 bases). The CDR3 consists of 15 residues. Trimming cost V 2 bases and J 0 bases, with 10 bases left between them. Per germline, CDR1 KGHSH and CDR2 LQKENI. In nucleotides, the CDR3 is TGTGCCAGCTCACCAGGACAAGCAGCTAACTATGGCTACACCTTC. This sequence encodes CASSPGQAANYGYTF.

J is TRBJ2-1 and V is TRBV29-1, with a weak D call TRBD2 (6 bases). The DNA matches TRBJ2-7 better at its end, which makes the J call doubtful. The CDR3 has 13 amino acids. Germline V CDR1 and CDR2: SQVTM, ANQGSEA. The CDR3 loop reads CSVERTDYNEQYF. Here the CDR3 DNA reads TGCAGCGTTGAGAGGACGGACTACAATGAGCAGTACTTC.

This clonotype was found many times. V gene TRBV20-1 combines with J gene TRBJ2-2; D is perhaps TRBD1 or TRBD2 (5 bases each). Between the trimmed V and J ends, which lost 1 base and 1 base, there was a span of 16 bases. Germline loops: CDR1 DFQATT, CDR2 SNEGSKA (reference sequence). The length of the CDR3 is 17 residues. The CDR3 nucleotides read TGCAGTGCTAGAGGGGGGACGTTAGCGAGGAACACCGGGGAGCTGTTTTTT. Amino acids: CSARGGTLARNTGELFF.

This clonotype has ten or more counts. The V and J genes are TRBV6-1 and TRBJ2-7; 8 nucleotides line up with TRBD1. The CDR3 sequence is 14 residues long. V was pared by 4 bases and J by 12 bases, with 14 bases of the junction left unmatched. CDR1 MNHNS and CDR2 SASEGT come from the germline V gene. The CDR3 region has the DNA TGTGCCAGCAGTGCCGGGACAGGCCTCTACGGTTGGTACTTC. As protein: CASSAGTGLYGWYF.

This clonotype turned up a few times. A junction end diverges from the germline sequence, so it may reflect a read error. V gene TRBV27 combines with J gene TRBJ2-5, with TRBD2 matching 7 bases. Germline V gene sequence: CDR1 MNHEY, CDR2 SMNVEV (reference sequence). CDR3 length: 15 residues. CDR3 coding DNA: TGTGCCAGCAGTCTATCCCGCGGGAGCCAAGAGACCCAGTACTTC. Translation gives CASSLSRGSQETQYF.

This clonotype was counted many times. The chain links TRBV7-9 to TRBJ2-7; 11 positions agree with TRBD2. Looked up from germline, CDR1 is SEHNR and CDR2 is FQNEAQ (reference sequence). The length of the CDR3 is 15 residues. V was clipped by 5 bases and J by 4 bases; unmatched bases: 7. The CDR3, as DNA: TGTGCCAGCAGCCCCTCCACTAGCGGGAGTTACGAGCAGTACTTC. Its translation is CASSPSTSGSYEQYF. Complete variable domain (other parts from reference TRBV7-9 and TRBJ2-7): DTGVSQNPRHKITKRGQNVTFRCDPISEHNRLYWYRQTLGQGPEFLTYFQNEAQLEKSRLLSDRFSAERPKGSFSTLEIQRTEQGDSAMYLCASSPSTSGSYEQYFGPGTRLTVT.

This clonotype appeared a few times. The CDR3 protein is CASSRTDEKLFF. DNA of the CDR3: TGTGCCAGCAGTAGGACAGATGAAAAACTGTTTTTT. The chain uses TRBV2 and TRBJ1-4, with TRBD1 as a possible D gene (6 bases). Germline values: CDR1 SNHLY, CDR2 FYNNEI. Trimming pared 5 bases from V and 6 bases from J, leaving 7 bases between. The CDR3 is 12 residues long.

J is TRBJ2-7 and V is TRBV7-2, with 9 positions matching TRBD1. The germline V gene has CDR1 SGHTA and CDR2 FQGNSA. The junction had 11 bases not matched to a gene; V was cut back by 5 bases and J by 6 bases. This CDR3 is built from 15 residues. CDR3 in amino acids: CASSLGGTGSSEQYF. Written as DNA, the CDR3 is TGTGCCAGCAGCCTGGGCGGGACAGGGTCATCCGAGCAGTACTTC.

The chain couples TRBV6-1 to TRBJ1-1; TRBD1 might be the D (6 bases). This CDR3 comprises 17 residues. Trimming removed 6 bases at V and 3 bases at J, with 23 bases between. The V gene's germline CDR1 is MNHNS and CDR2 SASEGT. In DNA form, the CDR3 reads TGTGCCAGCAGCCCCCGGGGGGGAGGGGGTCGGGACACTGAAGCTTTCTTT. Encoded protein: CASSPRGGGGRDTEAFF.

In this sample, this clonotype turned up a few times. The chain is built from TRBV5-1 and TRBJ2-1, with 10 positions matching TRBD2. The CDR3 has 15 residues. Losses at the gene ends were 0 bases for V and 10 bases for J; bases not matched to a gene: 7. CDR1 and CDR2 from the germline V gene are SGHRS and YFSETQ. The CDR3 DNA reads as TGCGCCAGCAGCTTGGAAGCTAGCGGGAGCGGGGAGCAGTTCTTC. It yields the protein CASSLEASGSGEQFF.

The genes are TRBV24-1 and TRBJ2-3; D may match TRBD1 or TRBD2 (5 bases each). Trimming cost V 3 bases and J 2 bases, with 17 bases left between them. There are 17 residues in the CDR3. Germline V gene sequence: CDR1 KGHDR, CDR2 SFDVKD. CDR3 protein: CATSDANPTDYTDTQYF. CDR3 DNA sequence: TGTGCCACCAGTGATGCTAACCCGACAGACTACACAGATACGCAGTATTTT.

This chain links TRBV12-3 or TRBV12-4 with TRBJ2-1; TRBD2 aligns across 11 bases. J gave up 4 bases and V 5 bases, and 7 bases lay outside the gene matches. The CDR3 length is 16 residues. The CDR3 sequence is CASSEEGLAVYNEQFF. The CDR3 DNA reads as TGTGCCAGCAGTGAGGAGGGACTAGCGGTATACAATGAGCAGTTCTTC.

The gene calls are TRBV6-1 and TRBJ2-4; TRBD2 matches 11 bases. Germline-derived CDR1 and CDR2 are MNHNS and SASEGT. The CDR3 is made up of 14 amino acids. V lost 7 bases, J lost 9 bases, and 8 bases stayed unmatched. The CDR3 protein is CASIGTSGPSIQYF. CDR3 DNA: TGTGCCAGCATAGGGACTAGCGGACCCAGCATTCAGTACTTC.

The table lists this clonotype with many counts. The chain uses TRBV2 and TRBJ1-1; the D gene is possibly TRBD1 (6 bases). V dropped 5 bases and J dropped 3 bases, with 10 bases sitting between them. There are 13 residues in the CDR3. Looked up from germline, CDR1 is SNHLY and CDR2 is FYNNEI. CDR3 bases: TGTGCCAGCAGTAGGGACATGTACACTGAAGCTTTCTTT. The encoded protein is CASSRDMYTEAFF.

This clonotype came up a few times. This chain links TRBV5-1 with TRBJ1-1, with D unclear. The CDR3 has 17 residues. Germline loops: CDR1 SGHRS, CDR2 YFSETQ. Trimming removed 3 bases from V and 1 base from J, with 19 bases in between. The CDR3 sequence is CASSYHLGRPENTEAFF. The CDR3 coding sequence is TGCGCCAGCAGCTACCACTTGGGAAGACCGGAGAACACTGAAGCTTTCTTT.

Only a few counts were recorded for this clonotype. The rearrangement uses TRBV18 and TRBJ2-5, with a weak D call TRBD2 (5 bases). The CDR3 length is 15 residues. Germline values: CDR1 KGHSH, CDR2 LQKENI. Deletions cut 0 bases from V and 4 bases from J, with 12 bases between. For the CDR3, the DNA is TGTGCCAGCTCACCACCCGGCGGGTCCGGAGAGACCCAGTACTTC. It translates to CASSPPGGSGETQYF. Full variable domain (missing parts from reference TRBV18 and TRBJ2-5): NAGVMQNPRHLVRRRGQEARLRCSPMKGHSHVYWYRQLPEEGLKFMVYLQKENIIDESGMPKERFSAEFPKEGPSILRIQQVVRGDSAAYFCASSPPGGSGETQYFGPGTRLLVL.

The chain uses TRBV20-1 and TRBJ1-1, with D possibly being TRBD1 (6 bases). The V gene lost 1 base and the J gene lost 3 bases, with 12 bases spanning the gap. This CDR3 is 14 amino acids long. Germline assignment: CDR1 DFQATT and CDR2 SNEGSKA (reference sequence). In DNA, the CDR3 is TGCAGTGCTAGAGTTCAAAACAGGGACACTGAAGCTTTCTTT. Its protein product is CSARVQNRDTEAFF.

This clonotype was picked up a small number of times. The rearrangement links TRBV27 to TRBJ2-2; D remains unclear. Deletions cut 6 bases from V and 4 bases from J, with 18 bases between. Germline V lookup: CDR1 MNHEY, CDR2 SMNVEV (reference sequence). This CDR3 is 16 amino acids long. Here the CDR3 reads CASSGTQPPGTGELFF. Here the CDR3 DNA reads TGTGCCAGCAGCGGAACCCAGCCTCCTGGCACCGGGGAGCTGTTTTTT.

This clonotype was counted only a few times. The chain is built from TRBV2 and TRBJ1-1; 8 bases fit TRBD1. Trimming took 6 bases from V and 6 from J; bases not matched to a gene: 9. The CDR3 covers 14 residues. The germline CDR1 and CDR2 sequences are SNHLY and FYNNEI. CDR3 DNA sequence: TGTGCCAGCAGAGAGTACAGGGGGAAACCTGAAGCTTTCTTT. Translation: CASREYRGKPEAFF.

This clonotype was observed many times. This chain links TRBV18 with TRBJ2-1; D not certain. The CDR3 spans 13 residues. Germline V gene sequence: CDR1 KGHSH, CDR2 LQKENI. V lost 8 bases, J lost 5 bases, and 13 bases lay in between. The CDR3 DNA reads TGTGCCAGCAGCCCCCCCGGCGACAATGAGCAGTTCTTC. It codes for CASSPPGDNEQFF.

In this sample, this clonotype turned up once. A read error is possible here, since a much larger clone lies one base away. The J gene is TRBJ1-5, the V gene TRBV2; D is unclear. The V and J ends lost 0 bases and 4 bases respectively, with 16 bases between them. The CDR3 runs 17 residues. Germline values: CDR1 SNHLY, CDR2 FYNNEI. The CDR3 DNA reads as TGTGCCAGCAGTGAAGCGGGGAGGAAGGAATCGAATCAGCCCCAGCATTTT. Protein: CASSEAGRKESNQPQHF.

CDR3 in amino acids: CASSYLGGDEQFF. CDR3 nucleotides: TGTGCCAGCAGTTACCTAGGGGGCGATGAGCAGTTCTTC. The chain is built from TRBV6-2 or TRBV6-3 and TRBJ2-1, with 7 bases identical to TRBD1. Germline assignment: CDR1 MNHEY and CDR2 SVGEGT. V gave up 2 bases and J gave up 8 bases; unmatched junction bases: 3. CDR3 length: 13 amino acids.

The sample holds many counts of this clonotype. The rearrangement links TRBV2 to TRBJ1-1, with 8 bases that match TRBD1. J lost 2 bases, V lost 10 bases, and 6 bases had no gene match. Germline V lookup: CDR1 SNHLY, CDR2 FYNNEI. CDR3 length: 13 amino acids. The chain's CDR3 is CAKGGQANTEAFF. CDR3 DNA sequence: TGTGCCAAAGGGGGACAGGCTAACACTGAAGCTTTCTTT.

This clonotype was counted ten times or more. V and J are TRBV25-1 and TRBJ2-7; D uncertain. CDR1 and CDR2 (germline): MGHDK, SYGVNS. This CDR3 is built from 13 residues. Trimming pared 9 bases from V and 2 bases from J, leaving 14 bases between. The CDR3: CASSRQATYEQYF. In DNA form, the CDR3 reads TGTGCCAGTTCCCGGCAGGCTACCTACGAGCAGTACTTC.

This clonotype was detected a few times. The chain has TRBV3-1 and TRBJ1-5; D not resolved. Trimming removed 3 bases from V and 3 bases from J, with 9 bases in between. The V gene's germline CDR1 is LGHDT and CDR2 YNNKEL (reference sequence). The CDR3 has 14 amino acids. In DNA, the CDR3 is TGTGCCAGCAGCCATCATGGGCCCAATCAGCCCCAGCATTTT. Protein product: CASSHHGPNQPQHF.